The present T cell receptor (beta chain) was sequenced within a study of blood T cell repertoires in COVID-19. Across the study: The samples span acute and convalescent COVID-19 from the United States, Italy and Spain. PBMCs, B-cell-depleted T cells, or T cells provided the cDNA or gDNA that made up the material.

CDR3 length: 15 residues. V was trimmed by 3 bases and J by 8 bases, leaving 19 bases between them. Germline values: CDR1 SGDLS, CDR2 YYNGEE. Methods used by the authors: Reference gene primers were amplified, and this amplification served to estimate nucleated cell counts. Profiling relied on immunoSEQ multiplex PCR, and the TCRdb table lists in-frame clones only, not all of them. Clonal size and the V and J genes are those of that table, whereas D and trimming came from the DNA. The table shows fewer than 70,000 clones, with roughly 84% occurring only once. Sequenced sample: peripheral blood. This chain uses TRBV9 with TRBJ2-3; possibly TRBD1 for D (6 bases). This TCR was recovered from a man aged 50-59 years with active COVID-19. CDR3 residues: CASSAQGASGVTQYF. The CDR3 nucleotides read TGTGCCAGCAGCGCACAGGGTGCTAGTGGGGTTACGCAGTATTTT.